The 24 T cell receptor beta chains reported below all come from one sample, sequenced in a study of blood T cell repertoires in COVID-19 (TCRdb year 2020). The library was built by means of the immunoSEQ multiplex PCR assay. Not all clones reach the TCRdb copy of this immuneACCESS table, which keeps in-frame sequences only. Checked studies attribute under half of the gap to unresolved V genes and leave the rest unexplained. Across this sample there are fewer than 300,000 clones, with about 85% seen only once. The top ten clones comprise 0.87% of the sample. The sample was peripheral blood. The source of these receptors is a human donor with COVID-19, enrolled during active disease. The donor label of this sample is uncertain.

The rearrangement uses TRBV12-3 or TRBV12-4 and TRBJ2-7; unclear D gene. This CDR3 comprises 11 residues. Trimming cost V 6 bases and J 1 base, with 4 bases left between them. CDR3 sequence reads: CASSTSYEQYF. The DNA of the CDR3 is TGTGCCAGCAGCACATCCTACGAGCAGTACTTC.

This clone was detected a few times. This chain joins TRBV28 and TRBJ1-1, with D possibly TRBD1 on 6 matching bases. Germline CDR1 is MDHEN and CDR2 is SYDVKM. This CDR3 region has 16 residues. V was clipped by 8 bases and J by 5 bases, with 24 bases between them. CDR3 coding DNA: TGTGCCAGCGACGCTCCCGAACAGGGCGGTGGAACTGAAGCTTTCTTT. Translating gives CASDAPEQGGGTEAFF.

A few counts support this clone. The genes are TRBV19 and TRBJ1-4; D unresolved. From germline, CDR1 is LNHDA and CDR2 SQIVND (reference sequence). There are 15 residues in the CDR3. The ends were cut back, 6 bases at V and 0 bases at J, with 11 bases in the middle. In DNA, the CDR3 is TGTGCCAGTAGACAGTCCGATGCAACTAATGAAAAACTGTTTTTT. Its translation is CASRQSDATNEKLFF.

This clone was counted between two and nine times. The chain couples TRBV29-1 to TRBJ2-3, with 14 bases matching TRBD2. Per germline, CDR1 SQVTM and CDR2 ANQGSEA. This CDR3 comprises 17 residues. V gave up 3 bases and J gave up 1 base; unmatched junction bases: 6. The CDR3 DNA is TGCAGCGTTGATGAGAGACTAGCGGGAGGGGGCACAGATACGCAGTATTTT. This translates into CSVDERLAGGGTDTQYF.

The rearrangement links TRBV11-2 to TRBJ1-6, with a tentative D call TRBD1 (5 bases). This CDR3 region has 15 residues. Germline V gene data show CDR1 as SGHAT and CDR2 as FQNNGV. The V and J ends lost 4 bases and 8 bases respectively, with 15 bases between them. Here the CDR3 DNA reads TGTGCCAGCAGCTCGAAGGGGCTATATGATTCACCCCTCCACTTT. This codes for CASSSKGLYDSPLHF.

The genes are TRBV5-1 and TRBJ2-5, with TRBD2 identical over 12 bases. Germline V CDR1 and CDR2: SGHRS, YFSETQ. This CDR3 has 15 residues. V trimming: 3 bases; J trimming: 4 bases; junction bases outside the gene matches: 4. This chain's CDR3 is CASSSLAGGRETQYF. CDR3 DNA: TGCGCCAGCAGCTCACTAGCGGGAGGAAGAGAGACCCAGTACTTC.

The CDR3 DNA reads as TGTGCCACCCGAGCGTTGGAATGGAACTATGGCTACACCTTC. This codes for CATRALEWNYGYTF. The chain uses TRBV15 and TRBJ1-2; D gene uncertain. The CDR3 is 14 residues long. Looked up from germline, CDR1 is LNHNV and CDR2 is YYDKDF (reference sequence). Between the trimmed V and J ends, which lost 8 bases and 2 bases, there was a span of 15 bases.

The chain carries TRBV12-3 or TRBV12-4 and TRBJ1-5; D gene ambiguous. This CDR3 is 12 amino acids long. V lost 6 bases and J lost 10, with 13 bases in between. CDR3 region: CASSQSPGPQHF. The CDR3 coding sequence is TGTGCCAGCAGCCAATCCCCGGGACCCCAGCATTTT.

The genes are TRBV4-1 and TRBJ2-7, with D possibly TRBD2 on 6 matching bases. V lost 1 base, J lost 7 bases, and 17 bases lay in between. The CDR3 extends over 15 amino acids. Germline CDR1 and CDR2: MGHRA and YSYEKL. CDR3 protein: CASSQGDSFLGEQYF. The CDR3 bases are TGCGCCAGCAGCCAAGGGGACTCCTTTTTGGGTGAGCAGTACTTC.

This sequence joins TRBV24-1 and TRBJ2-5; a weak D match, TRBD2 (6 bases). The germline gives CDR1 KGHDR, CDR2 SFDVKD. The V gene lost 1 base and the J gene lost 3 bases, with 14 bases spanning the gap. This CDR3 has 16 residues. The CDR3 DNA reads as TGTGCCACCAGTGATTTATCCGGGAGTGGGAAAGAGACCCAGTACTTC. Protein product: CATSDLSGSGKETQYF.

The chain joins TRBV6-5 to TRBJ1-6; TRBD1 agrees at 8 bases. With 5 bases clipped from V and 11 bases from J, the junction kept 8 bases outside the gene matches. The CDR3 is 14 amino acids. Per germline, CDR1 MNHEY and CDR2 SVGAGI. CDR3 sequence: CASSQDRVETPLHF. The CDR3 DNA sequence: TGTGCCAGCAGTCAGGACAGGGTGGAGACACCCCTCCACTTT.

This chain uses TRBV6-5 with TRBJ2-3, with 8 positions matching TRBD1. The V gene end was trimmed by 0 bases and the J gene end by 8 bases; junction bases not matched to a gene: 7. This CDR3 comprises 15 residues. The germline gives CDR1 MNHEY, CDR2 SVGAGI. The CDR3, as DNA: TGTGCCAGCAGTTACTCGTGGCAGGGGGCGAGTACGCAGTATTTT. The encoded protein is CASSYSWQGASTQYF.

CDR3 bases: TGTGCCAGCAGGACGGGGGGAATCGGACTAGCGGGTGCCGTTAGCTCCTACAATGAGCAGTTCTTC. The encoded protein is CASRTGGIGLAGAVSSYNEQFF. This sequence joins TRBV2 and TRBJ2-1; TRBD2 matches at 11 bases. The trim removed 6 bases at V and 0 bases at J, leaving 22 bases unmatched. CDR1 is SNHLY, CDR2 FYNNEI, per germline. The CDR3 consists of 22 residues.

The chain is built from TRBV10-3 and TRBJ2-7; 10 bases map to TRBD2. The CDR3 runs to 14 residues. Germline V gene lookup returns CDR1 ENHRY and CDR2 SYGVKD. The trim removed 4 bases at V and 3 bases at J, leaving 3 bases unmatched. CDR3 sequence reads: CAISAASGSYEQYF. CDR3 DNA sequence: TGTGCCATCAGTGCGGCTAGCGGGAGCTACGAGCAGTACTTC.

The count of this clone is one. The V call is TRBV2, the J call TRBJ1-5; D is perhaps TRBD1 (5 bases). This CDR3 contains 15 residues. Germline V gene data show CDR1 as SNHLY and CDR2 as FYNNEI. V lost 8 bases to trimming and J lost 7 bases, with 21 bases between them. CDR3 sequence: CASGGVAGVRQPQHF. The CDR3 DNA reads TGTGCCAGCGGGGGGGTGGCCGGGGTCCGACAGCCCCAGCATTTT.

The chain recombines TRBV19 with TRBJ2-2, with a tentative D call TRBD2 (6 bases). Between the trimmed V and J ends, which lost 4 bases and 6 bases, there was a span of 6 bases. CDR3 length: 12 residues. Looked up from germline, CDR1 is LNHDA and CDR2 is SQIVND (reference sequence). Here the CDR3 reads CASSTGAGELFF. The CDR3 nucleotides are TGTGCCAGTAGTACGGGAGCCGGGGAGCTGTTTTTT.

The genes are TRBV19 and TRBJ1-5; D possibly corresponds to TRBD1 (5 bases). V lost 7 bases, J lost 6 bases, and 16 bases lay in between. Germline values: CDR1 LNHDA, CDR2 SQIVND (reference sequence). This CDR3 is 14 amino acids long. CDR3 sequence: CASTTDSEAQPQHF. For the CDR3, the DNA is TGTGCCAGTACAACAGACAGTGAGGCTCAGCCCCAGCATTTT.

This chain connects TRBV6-6 to TRBJ1-2; TRBD1 might be the D (6 bases). Germline V gene sequence: CDR1 MNHNY, CDR2 SVGAGI (reference sequence). The V gene lost 2 bases and the J gene lost 6 bases, with 7 bases spanning the gap. The CDR3 has 12 residues. CDR3 sequence (DNA): TGTGCCAGCAGTTACGACAGGAATGGCTACACCTTC. Translating it yields CASSYDRNGYTF.

The rearrangement links TRBV29-1 to TRBJ2-5; D ambiguous. The length of the CDR3 is 13 residues. Germline assignment: CDR1 SQVTM and CDR2 ANQGSEA. V lost 6 bases and J 4 bases, leaving 15 bases between the germline ends. Here the CDR3 DNA reads TGCAGCGTAGAATGGGCTCCCTCAGAGACCCAGTACTTC. Translating gives CSVEWAPSETQYF.

This chain connects TRBV6-7 to TRBJ2-7, with D perhaps TRBD1 (8 bases). TRBV6-7 is identified as an open reading frame with a role that is uncertain. V gave up 1 base and J gave up 3 bases, with 25 bases separating them. The CDR3 spans 19 residues. CDR3 DNA sequence: TGTGCCAGCAGTTACTTCGCGACAGGGGAGGGACCACTACTCTACGAGCAGTACTTC. Amino acid sequence: CASSYFATGEGPLLYEQYF.

The chain joins TRBV3-1 (or the pseudogene TRBV3-2) to TRBJ2-7, with 11 bases that match TRBD2. The trim removed 4 bases at V and 4 bases at J, leaving 15 bases unmatched. The CDR3 consists of 18 residues. The V gene's germline CDR1 is LGHDT and CDR2 YNNKEL (reference sequence). The CDR3 loop reads CASSRNVRTSGYLYEQYF. CDR3 sequence (DNA): TGTGCCAGCAGCCGGAATGTCCGGACTAGCGGGTACCTATACGAGCAGTACTTC.

This clone appeared a few times. The rearrangement joins TRBV15 to TRBJ2-6; D may be TRBD1 (6 bases). The germline V and J ends were trimmed by 6 bases and 13 bases, with 16 bases remaining between them. Germline V lookup: CDR1 LNHNV, CDR2 YYDKDF (reference sequence). This CDR3 spans 13 amino acids. In nucleotides, the CDR3 is TGTGCCACCAGTTTGGGGGCGGATAATGTCCTGACTTTC. Protein: CATSLGADNVLTF. The whole variable domain, filled in from reference TRBV15 and TRBJ2-6, reads DAMVIQNPRYQVTQFGKPVTLSCSQTLNHNVMYWYQQKSSQAPKLLFHYYDKDFNNEADTPDNFQSRRPNTSFCFLDIRSPGLGDTAMYLCATSLGADNVLTFGAGSRLTVL.

This chain links TRBV6-2 or TRBV6-3 with TRBJ2-2; TRBD2 aligns across 8 bases. The CDR3 has 15 amino acids. From germline, CDR1 is MNHEY and CDR2 SVGEGT. V lost 5 bases, J lost 3 bases, and 5 bases stayed unmatched. The DNA for the CDR3 is TGTGCCAGCAGTAGGGGACTAGACTACACCGGGGAGCTGTTTTTT. It specifies CASSRGLDYTGELFF.

The CDR3 nucleotides read TGTGCCATCAAGAGACAAAAGAACACTGAAGCTTTCTTT. Amino acids: CAIKRQKNTEAFF. J is TRBJ1-1 and V is TRBV10-3; no clear D. CDR3 length: 13 residues. V was pared by 7 bases and J by 1 base, with 10 bases between. Germline CDR1 is ENHRY and CDR2 is SYGVKD.